The 22 T cell receptor beta chains below were found in one sample sequenced in a study of T cells in Graves' hyperthyroidism and ophthalmopathy. TCR beta CDR3 regions were amplified from RNA. HTBI primers drove first-round RT-PCR of the TCR CDR3. TCRdb re-called the multiplex PCR reads with MiXCR, one entry per CDR3 protein. The data show 600,000 to 750,000 distinct CDR3 sequences, 17% seen once. The sample was blood. The origin of the receptors is a man aged 45-60 years with Graves' hyperthyroidism.

The rearrangement joins TRBV28 to TRBJ2-6, with a tentative D call TRBD2 (5 bases). This CDR3 is 17 amino acids long. V was shortened by 4 bases and J by 0 bases, with 13 bases between the two germline ends. Per germline, CDR1 MDHEN and CDR2 SYDVKM. The CDR3 bases are TGTGCCAGCAGTTACTCGCGGGTACACTCTGGGGCCAACGTCCTGACTTTC. Translated, it gives CASSYSRVHSGANVLTF.

In its sample, this clonotype was seen a few times. The CDR3 DNA reads TGTGCCAGCAGCCCCGGACAGGCGATCTACAATGAGCAGTTCTTC. Translation: CASSPGQAIYNEQFF. The chain carries TRBV7-8 and TRBJ2-1, with 7 bases matching TRBD1. CDR1 and CDR2 (germline): SGHVS, FQNEAQ. CDR3 length: 15 amino acids. Trimming at V came to 5 bases and at J to 3 bases, leaving 7 bases not matched to a gene. The whole variable domain, remainder taken from reference TRBV7-8 and TRBJ2-1, is GAGVSQSPRYKVAKRGQDVALRCDPISGHVSLFWYQQALGQGPEFLTYFQNEAQLDKSGLPSDRFFAERPEGSVSTLKIQRTQQEDSAVYLCASSPGQAIYNEQFFGPGTRLTVL.

The genes are TRBV20-1 and TRBJ2-1; 9 positions match TRBD2. The CDR3 contains 15 residues. Germline loops: CDR1 DFQATT, CDR2 SNEGSKA (reference sequence). The V segment lost 1 base and the J segment 3 bases; nucleotides outside the gene matches: 4. CDR3 amino acids: CSARVGGRGYNEQFF. The CDR3 DNA is TGCAGTGCTAGAGTAGGCGGGAGGGGCTACAATGAGCAGTTCTTC.

This clonotype has more than one count but fewer than ten. The chain has TRBV3-1 and TRBJ2-7, with no clear D. The V gene's germline CDR1 is LGHDT and CDR2 YNNKEL (reference sequence). The CDR3 runs to 14 residues. V was trimmed by 1 base and J by 2 bases, leaving 9 bases between them. This CDR3 reads CASSQGFAPYEQYF. The CDR3 region has the DNA TGTGCCAGCAGCCAAGGCTTCGCTCCCTACGAGCAGTACTTC.

The chain carries TRBV28 and TRBJ2-3, with D uncertain. CDR3 size: 14 residues. Germline V gives CDR1 MDHEN, CDR2 SYDVKM. V lost 5 bases, J lost 8 bases, and 17 bases lay in between. The CDR3 region is CASSMSAALGTQYF. CDR3 nucleotides: TGTGCCAGCAGTATGTCGGCGGCCTTGGGTACGCAGTATTTT.

Ten or more counts support this clonotype. The V and J genes are TRBV12-3 or TRBV12-4 and TRBJ1-2; TRBD1 matches 7 bases. V shed 6 bases and J 3 bases; nucleotides not matched to a gene: 10. CDR3 length equals 15 residues. The CDR3, as DNA: TGTGCCAGCAGCCACAACACCGGGACAGACTATGGCTACACCTTC. Translation: CASSHNTGTDYGYTF.

This clonotype occurred a few times. This chain uses TRBV18 with TRBJ2-7; D is unresolved. The CDR3 is 14 residues long. CDR1 KGHSH and CDR2 LQKENI come from the germline V gene. The V end lost 5 bases, the J end lost 1 base, and 12 bases lay between the germline ends. Written as DNA, the CDR3 is TGTGCCAGCTCATCGTCAACAACTTCCTACGAGCAGTACTTC. Translation gives CASSSSTTSYEQYF.

This clonotype has a handful of counts. The CDR3 loop reads CASSLTETYGYTF. CDR3 DNA: TGTGCCAGCAGTTTAACAGAAACCTATGGCTACACCTTC. The gene calls are TRBV12-3 or TRBV12-4 and TRBJ1-2; D gene ambiguous. Trimming removed 2 bases at V and 4 bases at J, with 8 bases between. This CDR3 has 13 amino acids.

At least ten counts were recorded for this clonotype. The V call is TRBV7-3, the J call TRBJ2-2, with D possibly called TRBD1 or TRBD2 (5 bases each). With 5 bases removed from V and 4 bases from J, the gap between germline ends came to 17 bases. Per the germline V gene, CDR1 is SGHTA and CDR2 is FQGTGA. The CDR3 is made up of 16 amino acids. The CDR3 DNA reads TGTGCCAGCAGCACAGGCCCCGGGATCCTCACCGGGGAGCTGTTTTTT. This sequence encodes CASSTGPGILTGELFF.

This clonotype was recorded at least ten times. This chain uses TRBV2 with TRBJ1-4, with 9 positions matching TRBD1. CDR3 length equals 14 residues. V lost 5 bases to trimming and J lost 8 bases; unmatched junction nucleotides: 6. From germline, CDR1 is SNHLY and CDR2 FYNNEI. CDR3 in amino acids: CASSSGQGNEKLFF. CDR3 nucleotides: TGTGCCAGCAGTTCGGGACAGGGTAACGAAAAACTGTTTTTT.

The chain has TRBV4-3 and TRBJ2-7; 9 nucleotides match TRBD2. The CDR3 runs to 16 residues. Germline V lookup: CDR1 LGHNA, CDR2 YSLEER. V lost 1 base and J lost 3; bases outside the gene matches: 7. CDR3 nucleotides: TGCGCCAGCAGCCAAGCGGTTAGCGGGAGTCTCTACGAGCAGTACTTC. Translation gives CASSQAVSGSLYEQYF.

In this sample, this clonotype turned up many times. The J gene is TRBJ2-2, the V gene TRBV7-3; D is possibly TRBD2 (6 bases). From germline, CDR1 is SGHTA and CDR2 FQGTGA. Trimming took 5 bases from V and 1 from J, leaving 11 bases between them. This CDR3 is 15 amino acids long. The DNA of the CDR3 is TGTGCCAGCAGCGATAGCGGAAGGAACACCGGGGAGCTGTTTTTT. Its protein is CASSDSGRNTGELFF.

This clonotype was detected ten times or more. The genes are TRBV2 and TRBJ1-5; D is unresolved. The germline V gene has CDR1 SNHLY and CDR2 FYNNEI. The CDR3 is 14 residues long. V was shortened by 3 bases and J by 2 bases, with 8 bases between the two germline ends. CDR3 DNA sequence: TGTGCCAGCAGTGAGTCTGGGCGCAATCAGCCCCAGCATTTT. This gives the protein CASSESGRNQPQHF.

V and J are TRBV6-5 and TRBJ2-7; possible D gene TRBD1, 6 bases. This CDR3 has 13 amino acids. Germline lookup yields CDR1 MNHEY and CDR2 SVGAGI. The V and J ends lost 0 bases and 7 bases respectively, with 10 bases between them. CDR3 bases: TGTGCCAGCAGTTACTCGGAAGGGGGTGAGCAGTACTTC. It translates to CASSYSEGGEQYF.

The chain joins TRBV7-9 to TRBJ2-3, with D perhaps given as TRBD1 or TRBD2 (6 bases each). The CDR3 is made up of 17 amino acids. The germline gives CDR1 SEHNR, CDR2 FQNEAQ (reference sequence). V was cut by 6 bases and J by 3 bases, with 22 bases left in between. In DNA, the CDR3 is TGTGCCAGCAGGGGCCCGTTGGATGGAGGGGGAACAGATACGCAGTATTTT. It is translated as CASRGPLDGGGTDTQYF.

This clonotype occurred a few times. The genes are TRBV18 and TRBJ2-7; the match to TRBD2 covers 9 bases. J gave up 1 base and V 5 bases, and 12 bases lay outside the gene matches. Germline V gene sequence: CDR1 KGHSH, CDR2 LQKENI. The CDR3 has 17 amino acids. The DNA of the CDR3 is TGTGCCAGCTCATTAACCGGGCTAGCGGGACCATCCTACGAGCAGTACTTC. Protein product: CASSLTGLAGPSYEQYF.

This clonotype has a count of ten or more. The chain recombines TRBV12-3 or TRBV12-4 with TRBJ2-7; the D gene is possibly TRBD1 (5 bases). CDR3 length: 13 residues. V shed 5 bases and J shed 1 base, with 9 bases lying between them. CDR3 sequence (DNA): TGTGCCAGCAGTCAGACAGATTCCTACGAGCAGTACTTC. It specifies CASSQTDSYEQYF.

V gene TRBV28 combines with J gene TRBJ2-5; TRBD1 matches 12 bases. Germline lookup yields CDR1 MDHEN and CDR2 SYDVKM. Trimming at V came to 4 bases and at J to 12 bases, leaving 9 bases not matched to a gene. The CDR3 consists of 14 residues. CDR3 amino acids: CASSSPGQGAMEYF. The CDR3 DNA reads TGTGCCAGCAGTTCACCGGGACAGGGGGCAATGGAGTACTTC.

The V call is TRBV6-1, the J call TRBJ2-3; 13 bases fit TRBD2. The junction had 6 bases not matched to a gene; V was cut back by 6 bases and J by 0 bases. The germline CDR1 and CDR2 sequences are MNHNS and SASEGT. The CDR3 loop spans 17 amino acids. The CDR3 is CASRETSGRISTDTQYF. Written as DNA, the CDR3 is TGTGCCAGCAGGGAGACTAGCGGGAGGATTAGCACAGATACGCAGTATTTT.

This clonotype was seen repeatedly, ten times or more. The rearrangement joins TRBV11-2 to TRBJ2-7; possible D gene TRBD1, 6 bases. The CDR3 runs to 14 residues. The V gene lost 5 bases and the J gene lost 1 base, with 12 bases spanning the gap. Germline CDR1 reads SGHAT; CDR2 reads FQNNGV. CDR3 region: CASSPWDKSYEQYF. The CDR3 DNA sequence: TGTGCCAGCAGCCCCTGGGACAAGTCCTACGAGCAGTACTTC. The entire variable domain, with the rest obtained from reference TRBV11-2 and TRBJ2-7, is as follows: EAGVAQSPRYKIIEKRQSVAFWCNPISGHATLYWYQQILGQGPKLLIQFQNNGVVDDSQLPKDRFSAERLKGVDSTLKIQPAKLEDSAVYLCASSPWDKSYEQYFGPGTRLTVT.

Ten or more counts support this clonotype. The V gene is TRBV3-1, the J gene TRBJ2-2; D could derive from TRBD1 or TRBD2 (5 bases each). The CDR3 runs to 16 residues. V was clipped by 2 bases and J by 0 bases, with 10 bases between them. CDR1 is LGHDT, CDR2 YNNKEL, per germline (reference sequence). CDR3 DNA sequence: TGTGCCAGCAGCCAACCGGGACGGTCGAACACCGGGGAGCTGTTTTTT. Its protein is CASSQPGRSNTGELFF.

In this sample, this clonotype turned up many times. The chain has TRBV7-9 and TRBJ2-2; 7 bases map to TRBD2. Trimming cost V 5 bases and J 1 base; bases outside gene matches: 4. The CDR3 contains 15 residues. In germline, CDR1 is SEHNR, CDR2 FQNEAQ (reference sequence). The CDR3 reads CASSPSSGNTGELFF. The CDR3 DNA sequence: TGTGCCAGCAGCCCATCTAGCGGGAACACCGGGGAGCTGTTTTTT.